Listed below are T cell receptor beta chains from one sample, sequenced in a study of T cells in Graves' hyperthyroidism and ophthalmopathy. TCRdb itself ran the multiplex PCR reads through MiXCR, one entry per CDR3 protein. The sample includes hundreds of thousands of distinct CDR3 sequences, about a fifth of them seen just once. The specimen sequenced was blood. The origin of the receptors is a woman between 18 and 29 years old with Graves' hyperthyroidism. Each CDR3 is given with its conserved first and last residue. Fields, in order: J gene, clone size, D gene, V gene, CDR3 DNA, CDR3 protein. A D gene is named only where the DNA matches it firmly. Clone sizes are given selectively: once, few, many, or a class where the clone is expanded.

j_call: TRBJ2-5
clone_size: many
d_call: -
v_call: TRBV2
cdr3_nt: TGTGCCAGCAGTGATAGGAGGGCTGCAGAGACCCAGTACTTC
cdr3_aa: CASSDRRAAETQYF

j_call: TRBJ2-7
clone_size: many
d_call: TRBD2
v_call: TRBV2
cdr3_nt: TGTGCCAGCAGGGGGACTAGCGGAAGGGTCGAGCAGTACTTC
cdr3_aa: CASRGTSGRVEQYF

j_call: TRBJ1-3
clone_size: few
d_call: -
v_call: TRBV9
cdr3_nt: TGTGCCAGCAGCGTCTCAGAATGGTCTGGAAACACCATATATTTT
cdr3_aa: CASSVSEWSGNTIYF

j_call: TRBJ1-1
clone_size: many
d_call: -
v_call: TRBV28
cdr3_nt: TGTGCCAGCAGTTCCATAACAGGGATTGGAATAGGGGAAGCTTTCTTT
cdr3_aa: CASSSITGIGIGEAFF

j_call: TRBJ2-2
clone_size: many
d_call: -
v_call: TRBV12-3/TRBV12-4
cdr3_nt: TGTGCCAGCAGTCCCTACTCAGGGATGACCGGGGAGCTGTTTTTT
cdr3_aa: CASSPYSGMTGELFF

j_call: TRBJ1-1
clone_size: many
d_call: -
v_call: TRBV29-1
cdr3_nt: TGCAGCGTTGGGGAGTTTTTGACTGAAGCTTTCTTT
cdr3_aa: CSVGEFLTEAFF

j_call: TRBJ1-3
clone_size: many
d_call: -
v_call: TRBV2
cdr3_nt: TGTGCCAGCAGTGAAAGGGGCTCTGGAAGCACCATATATTTT
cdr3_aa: CASSERGSGSTIYF

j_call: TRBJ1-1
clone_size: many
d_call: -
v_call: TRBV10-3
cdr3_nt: TGTGCCATCAGTGATACGACAGGACCGGTGAACACTGAAGCTTTCTTT
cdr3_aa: CAISDTTGPVNTEAFF

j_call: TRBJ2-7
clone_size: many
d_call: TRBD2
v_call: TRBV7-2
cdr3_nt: TGTGCCAGCAGTTTAACCGGGGGGGCCTACGAGCAGTACTTC
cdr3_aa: CASSLTGGAYEQYF

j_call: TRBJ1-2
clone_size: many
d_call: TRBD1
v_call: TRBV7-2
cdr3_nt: TGTGCCAGCAGCTCCGACAGGGGGCAAGGTGGCTACACCTTC
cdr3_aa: CASSSDRGQGGYTF

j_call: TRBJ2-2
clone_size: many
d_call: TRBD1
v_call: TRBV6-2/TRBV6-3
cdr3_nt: TGTGCCAGCAGTAAAATCCGGGACAGAAACACCGGGGAGCTGTTTTTT
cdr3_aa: CASSKIRDRNTGELFF

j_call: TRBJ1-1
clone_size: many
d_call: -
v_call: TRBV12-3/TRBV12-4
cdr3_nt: TGTGCCAGCAGTTCCAGGGGCGCCCCTGAAGCTTTCTTT
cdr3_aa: CASSSRGAPEAFF

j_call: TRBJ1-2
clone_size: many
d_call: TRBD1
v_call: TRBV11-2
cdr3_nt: TGTGCCAGCAGCTCGACTTTCCGGGACAGGAGAAACTATGGCTACACCTTC
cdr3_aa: CASSSTFRDRRNYGYTF

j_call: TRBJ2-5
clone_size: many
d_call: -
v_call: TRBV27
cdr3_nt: TGTGCCAGCAGTCAGACGGGGGAGACCCAGTACTTC
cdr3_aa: CASSQTGETQYF

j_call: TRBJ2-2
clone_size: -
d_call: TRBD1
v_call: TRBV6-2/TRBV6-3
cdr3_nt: TGTGCCAGCAGGACCGGGACAGGGTCCGGGGAGCTGTTTTTT
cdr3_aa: CASRTGTGSGELFF

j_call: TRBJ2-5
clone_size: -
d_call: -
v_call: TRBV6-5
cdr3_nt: TGTGCCAGCAGGGACCGGCAAGAGACCCAGTACTTC
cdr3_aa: CASRDRQETQYF

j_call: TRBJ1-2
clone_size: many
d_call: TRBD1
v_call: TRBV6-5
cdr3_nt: TGTGCCACCGAGATAGGGACAGAAACGGGAGGCTACACCTTC
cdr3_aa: CATEIGTETGGYTF

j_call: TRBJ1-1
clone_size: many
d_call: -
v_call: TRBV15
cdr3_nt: TGTGCCACCAGCAGCCCATGGAACACTGAAGCTTTCTTT
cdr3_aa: CATSSPWNTEAFF

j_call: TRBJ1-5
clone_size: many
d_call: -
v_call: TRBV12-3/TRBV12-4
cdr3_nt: TGTGCCAGCAGTCCCTTGGGGGTCGGCCGTGAGCCCCAGCATTTT
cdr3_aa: CASSPLGVGREPQHF

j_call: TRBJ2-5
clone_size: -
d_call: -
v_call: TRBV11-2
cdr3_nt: TGTGCCAGCAGCCCGGCCGGCCAAGAGACCCAGTACTTC
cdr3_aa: CASSPAGQETQYF

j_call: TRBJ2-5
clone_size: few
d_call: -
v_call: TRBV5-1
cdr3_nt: TGCGCCAGCAAGACCGGGGATCACACTTCCGGGGAGACCCAGTACTTC
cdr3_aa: CASKTGDHTSGETQYF

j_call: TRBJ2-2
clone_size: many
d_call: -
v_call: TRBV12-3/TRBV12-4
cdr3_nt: TGTGCCAGCAGTTCCAGGGGAGGGACCGGGGAGCTGTTTTTT
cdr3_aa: CASSSRGGTGELFF

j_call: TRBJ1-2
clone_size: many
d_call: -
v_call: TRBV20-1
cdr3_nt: TGCAGTGCTTATTCGGAGATTCAGGGCTATGGCTACACCTTC
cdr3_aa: CSAYSEIQGYGYTF

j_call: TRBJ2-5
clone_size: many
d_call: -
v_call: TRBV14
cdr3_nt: TGTGCCAGCAGCCAATGGCGAGGCGGGGTAGAGACCCAGTACTTC
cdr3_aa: CASSQWRGGVETQYF

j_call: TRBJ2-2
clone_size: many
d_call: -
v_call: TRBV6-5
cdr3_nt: TGTGCCAGCAGTTACGGGGAGAACACCGGGGAGCTGTTTTTT
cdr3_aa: CASSYGENTGELFF

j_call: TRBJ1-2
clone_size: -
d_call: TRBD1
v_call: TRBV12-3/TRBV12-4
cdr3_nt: TGTGCCAGCAGTTCGACCAGGGGGCTCCCCAACTATGGCTACACCTTC
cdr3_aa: CASSSTRGLPNYGYTF

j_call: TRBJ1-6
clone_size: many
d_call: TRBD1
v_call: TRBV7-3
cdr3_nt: TGTGCCAGCAGCTCAGAACCGTCCGGGACAGGGTGGACTTCACCCCTCCACTTT
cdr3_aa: CASSSEPSGTGWTSPLHF

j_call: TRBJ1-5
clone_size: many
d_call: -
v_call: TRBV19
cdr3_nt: TGTGCCAGTACGACCCCACCGGGTCAGCCCCAGCATTTT
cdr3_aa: CASTTPPGQPQHF

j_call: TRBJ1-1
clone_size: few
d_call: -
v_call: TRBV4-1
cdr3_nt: TGCGCCAGCAGCCCTCTGAGGGCAGATGAAGCTTTCTTT
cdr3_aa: CASSPLRADEAFF

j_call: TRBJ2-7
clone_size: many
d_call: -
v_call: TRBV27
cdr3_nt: TGTGCCAGCAGTACTCCTTCCCACGAGCAGTACTTC
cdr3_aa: CASSTPSHEQYF

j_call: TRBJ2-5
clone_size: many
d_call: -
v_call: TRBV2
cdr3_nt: TGTGCCAGCAGCGAGGGACCCGGGGGCCAAGAGACCCAGTACTTC
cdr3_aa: CASSEGPGGQETQYF

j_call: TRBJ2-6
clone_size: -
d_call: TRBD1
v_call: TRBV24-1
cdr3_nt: TGTGCCACCAGTGACCCGGGACAGGGGGTAGGGGCCAACGTCCTGACTTTC
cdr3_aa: CATSDPGQGVGANVLTF